This T cell receptor beta chain was recovered during a study of blood T cell repertoires in COVID-19. The protocol was immunoSEQ multiplex PCR, while the TCRdb copy is restricted to in-frame clones and leaves out a portion. Here the sample spans about 180,000 clones, more than 80% being singletons. J gave up 6 bases and V 4 bases, and 18 bases lay outside the gene matches. The germline CDR1 and CDR2 sequences are SGHRS and YFSETQ. The CDR3 extends over 18 amino acids. This TCR was sampled from a man aged 35 to 55 who had recovered from COVID-19. The sequenced material came from PBMCs or T cells enriched from blood (not recorded which). This chain connects TRBV5-1 to TRBJ1-1; 10 bases map to TRBD1. This CDR3 reads CASSDKDRGRVEAPEAFF. Written as DNA, the CDR3 is TGCGCCAGCAGCGACAAAGACAGGGGGCGAGTCGAAGCCCCTGAAGCTTTCTTT.